The clone carrying this T cell receptor (beta chain) was counted between two and nine times. These data belong to a study of blood T cell repertoires in COVID-19. This CDR3 comprises 13 residues. V dropped 4 bases and J dropped 3 bases, with 9 bases sitting between them. The repertoire was sequenced with immunoSEQ multiplex PCR; TCRdb's copy has only in-frame clones and lacks some. The table lists 240,000 or so clones, 86% of them singletons. The receptor was isolated from an elderly man with acute or convalescent COVID-19. V gene TRBV12-3 or TRBV12-4 combines with J gene TRBJ1-2; tentatively, D is TRBD1 (5 bases). Sequenced input: peripheral blood. The CDR3 region is CASSSGTYYGYTF. The CDR3 nucleotides read TGTGCCAGCAGTTCCGGGACTTACTATGGCTACACCTTC.